This T cell receptor beta chain came from a study of regulatory T cells in long-lasting Graves disease. Study-wide points: Tissue studied was limited to peripheral blood, excluding thyroid tissue.

This clonotype was observed a few times. Its antigen is still unknown. iRepertoire HTBI primers and Arm-PCR of CDR3 regions built TCR beta libraries. TCRdb re-derived calls from the multiplex PCR reads in MiXCR, one entry per CDR3 protein. In the table there are more than 300,000 distinct CDR3 sequences, approximately 25% of which are singletons. The time point denotes: persistent/refractory GD, antithyroid drugs over 5 years with positive TRAb. PBMC-extracted RNA yielded the TCR library. The patients were enrolled through endocrinology in Xi'an, China. Germline CDR1 and CDR2: MNHNS and SASEGT. Trimming removed 7 bases at V and 3 bases at J, with 12 bases between. There are 14 residues in the CDR3.

This clonotype was sampled from a woman in her thirties or forties with Graves disease. The chain employs TRBV6-1 and TRBJ1-4; no clear D gene. The material sequenced was peripheral blood mononuclear cells (PBMCs), taken when the disease was refractory, from a patient treated with antithyroid drugs. The CDR3 DNA reads TGTGCCAGCAACAGATGGGCCTCTAATGAAAAACTGTTTTTT. Its translation: CASNRWASNEKLFF.